Sequencing of this T cell receptor beta chain was carried out in a study of T cells after somatic rescue of genetic block. Trimming removed 4 bases at V and 0 bases at J, with 14 bases between. Germline V gene lookup returns CDR1 SGHRS and CDR2 YFSETQ. CDR3 size: 16 residues. The method was immunoSEQ multiplex PCR; TCRdb's version includes in-frame clones alone and lacks a portion of them. The repertoire has 13,000 or so clones, roughly 73% of them found once; the top ten carry about 20%. The sequence came from a boy aged 5-17 years. The sample comprised peripheral blood mononuclear cells (PBMCs). This rearrangement joins TRBV5-1 to TRBJ2-4; D is unresolved. This CDR3 reads CASSPLAGLAKNIQYF. In nucleotides, the CDR3 is TGCGCCAGCAGCCCCTTAGCAGGCCTAGCCAAAAACATTCAGTACTTC.